The present TCR beta chain was sequenced within a study of cytomegalovirus exposure and HLA in healthy donors. This CDR3 comprises 14 residues. The V gene end was trimmed by 0 bases and the J gene end by 14 bases; junction bases not matched to a gene: 10. Germline CDR1 reads SGHAT; CDR2 reads FQNNGV. PCR involved 60 Vbeta and 13 Jbeta primers. Data came from immunoSEQ multiplex PCR; TCRdb stores just in-frame clones and leaves some out. The sample records around 220,000 clones, roughly 80% being singletons. A remark on this clone: Its matching antigen is unknown.

Regarding the study as a whole: Later on, analysis showed that most CMV-associated TCR beta chains appeared to be HLA-restricted.

Likely unrecorded immune exposures existed in these nominally healthy donors. The gene calls are TRBV11-2 and TRBJ2-3; TRBD2 matches at 8 bases. The source of this sequence is a girl between 2 and 10 years old in good health and CMV-seronegative. The source material was PBMCs. CDR3 sequence reads: CASSLDRGGGGRYF. The CDR3 bases are TGTGCCAGCAGCTTAGATAGAGGTGGCGGGGGGCGGTATTTT.